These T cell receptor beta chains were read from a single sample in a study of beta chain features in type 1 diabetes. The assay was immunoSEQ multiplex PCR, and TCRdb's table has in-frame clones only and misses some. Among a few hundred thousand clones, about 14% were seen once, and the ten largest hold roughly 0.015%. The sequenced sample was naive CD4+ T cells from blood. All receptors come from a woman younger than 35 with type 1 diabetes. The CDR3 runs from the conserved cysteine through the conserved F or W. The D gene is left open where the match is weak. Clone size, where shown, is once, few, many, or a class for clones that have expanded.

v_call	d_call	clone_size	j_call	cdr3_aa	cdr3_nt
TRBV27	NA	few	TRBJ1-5	CASSSPGLGQPQHF	TGTGCCAGCAGTTCCCCAGGGCTTGGTCAGCCCCAGCATTTT
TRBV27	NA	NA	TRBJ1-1	CASSRVAAMNTEAFF	TGTGCCAGCAGCCGCGTAGCAGCCATGAACACTGAAGCTTTCTTT
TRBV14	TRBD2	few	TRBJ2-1	CASSQHSGTSRVNEQFF	TGTGCCAGCAGCCAACACTCCGGGACTAGTAGGGTCAATGAGCAGTTCTTC
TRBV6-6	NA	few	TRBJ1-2	CASSLGGSDYGYTF	TGTGCCAGCAGCCTCGGCGGGAGTGACTATGGCTACACCTTC
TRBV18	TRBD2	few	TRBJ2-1	CASSPRVAGDAYNEQFF	TGTGCCAGCTCACCACGCGTTGCGGGGGACGCATACAATGAGCAGTTCTTC
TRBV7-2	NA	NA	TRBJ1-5	CASSLETGYSNQPQHF	TGTGCCAGCAGCTTAGAGACAGGATATAGCAATCAGCCCCAGCATTTT
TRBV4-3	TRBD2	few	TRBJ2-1	CASSRGLAGSYNEQFF	TGCGCCAGCAGCCGGGGACTAGCGGGAAGTTACAATGAGCAGTTCTTC
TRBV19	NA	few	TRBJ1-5	CASTNRGNQPQHF	TGTGCCAGTACTAACCGAGGCAATCAGCCCCAGCATTTT
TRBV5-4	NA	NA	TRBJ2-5	CASSLIRDSQETQYF	TGTGCCAGCAGCTTAATTAGGGACTCTCAAGAGACCCAGTACTTC
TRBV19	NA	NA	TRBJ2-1	CASSSGASEDNNEQFF	TGTGCCAGTAGTTCCGGGGCTAGCGAGGATAACAATGAGCAGTTCTTC
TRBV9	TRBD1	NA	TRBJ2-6	CASSVGYKWDRGSGANVLTF	TGTGCCAGCAGCGTAGGATACAAGTGGGACAGGGGTTCTGGGGCCAACGTCCTGACTTTC
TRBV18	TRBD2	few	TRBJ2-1	CASSPAGDEQFF	TGTGCCAGCTCACCGGCGGGAGATGAGCAGTTCTTC
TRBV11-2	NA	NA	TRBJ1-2	CASSLNSNYGYTF	TGTGCCAGCAGCCTAAACTCTAACTATGGCTACACCTTC
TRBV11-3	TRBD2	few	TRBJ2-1	CASSLGLAAYNEQFF	TGTGCCAGCAGCTTAGGACTAGCGGCCTACAATGAGCAGTTCTTC
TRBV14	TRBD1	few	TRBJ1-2	CASTRPDRGNYGYTF	TGTGCCAGCACCCGCCCAGACAGGGGTAACTATGGCTACACCTTC
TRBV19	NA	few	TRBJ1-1	CASTKTVSNTEAFF	TGTGCCAGTACCAAGACAGTTTCGAACACTGAAGCTTTCTTT
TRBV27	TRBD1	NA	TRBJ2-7	CAAGGGDRGGEQYF	TGTGCCGCGGGAGGAGGGGACAGGGGTGGAGAGCAGTACTTC
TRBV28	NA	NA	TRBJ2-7	CASRRQATYEQYF	TGTGCCAGCAGGCGACAGGCTACCTACGAGCAGTACTTC
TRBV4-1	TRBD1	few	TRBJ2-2	CASSQVVPGQANTGELFF	TGCGCCAGCAGCCAAGTTGTCCCGGGACAGGCGAACACCGGGGAGCTGTTTTTT
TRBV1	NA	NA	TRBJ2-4	CTSSQQTGLVGNIQYF	TGCACCAGCAGCCAACAAACCGGACTAGTTGGGAACATTCAGTACTTC
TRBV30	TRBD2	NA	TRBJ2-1	CACTSGSQNEQFF	TGTGCCTGTACTAGCGGGAGTCAGAATGAGCAGTTCTTC
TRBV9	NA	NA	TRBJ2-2	CASSVESANTGELFF	TGTGCCAGCAGCGTAGAGTCAGCGAACACCGGGGAGCTGTTTTTT
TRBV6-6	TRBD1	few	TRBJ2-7	CASSGLRDRGTYEQYF	TGTGCCAGCAGTGGACTCCGGGACAGGGGAACCTACGAGCAGTACTTC
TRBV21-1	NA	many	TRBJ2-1	CASNGTPVFF	TGTGCCAGCAACGGGACTCCTGTGTTCTTC
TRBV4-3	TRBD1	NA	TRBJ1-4	CASSQGDRDEKLFF	TGCGCCAGCAGCCAGGGGGACAGGGATGAAAAACTGTTTTTT
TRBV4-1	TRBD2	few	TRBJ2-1	CASSQERTSGYNEQFF	TGCGCCAGCAGCCAAGAGAGGACTAGCGGATACAATGAGCAGTTCTTC
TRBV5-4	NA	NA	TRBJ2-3	CASSQGGGRPDTQYF	TGCGCCAGCAGCCAAGGGGGGGGTAGGCCAGATACGCAGTATTTT
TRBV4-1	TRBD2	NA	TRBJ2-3	CASSHLRTSGSKGTDTQYF	TGCGCCAGCAGCCACCTCAGGACTAGCGGGAGTAAGGGCACAGATACGCAGTATTTT
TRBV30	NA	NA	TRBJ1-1	CAWSVRGATEAFF	TGTGCCTGGAGCGTTCGGGGTGCCACTGAAGCTTTCTTT
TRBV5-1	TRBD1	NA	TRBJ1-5	CASSLEGRGPGQPQHF	TGCGCCAGCAGCTTGGAGGGCAGGGGGCCCGGTCAGCCCCAGCATTTT
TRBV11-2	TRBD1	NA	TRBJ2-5	CASSLGQGRQETQYF	TGTGCCAGCAGCTTAGGACAGGGGCGTCAAGAGACCCAGTACTTC
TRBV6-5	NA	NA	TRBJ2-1	CACPKTGRWGNEQFF	TGTGCCTGTCCCAAAACCGGGAGATGGGGCAATGAGCAGTTCTTC
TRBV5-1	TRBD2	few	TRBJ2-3	CASSSPGLAAHTQYF	TGCGCCAGCAGCTCCCCGGGACTAGCAGCTCATACGCAGTATTTT
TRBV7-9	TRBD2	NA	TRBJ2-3	CASSPRTSGSTDTQYF	TGTGCCAGCAGCCCCCGGACTAGCGGGAGCACAGATACGCAGTATTTT
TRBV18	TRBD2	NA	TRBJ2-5	CASSPIRRGEGFETQYF	TGTGCCAGCTCACCAATCCGGCGCGGGGAGGGTTTCGAGACCCAGTACTTC
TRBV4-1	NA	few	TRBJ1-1	CASSQGYRENTEAFF	TGCGCCAGCAGCCAAGGCTACAGGGAAAACACTGAAGCTTTCTTT
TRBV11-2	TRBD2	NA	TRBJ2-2	CASSRDYLNTGELFF	TGTGCCAGCAGTCGGGACTACCTAAACACCGGGGAGCTGTTTTTT
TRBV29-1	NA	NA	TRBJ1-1	CSVLYTEAFF	TGCAGCGTTCTTTACACCGAAGCTTTCTTT
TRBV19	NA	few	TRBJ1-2	CASSIIPEGIGGYTF	TGTGCCAGTAGTATCATTCCGGAGGGAATCGGTGGCTACACCTTC
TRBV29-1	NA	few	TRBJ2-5	CSVRAGGETQYF	TGCAGCGTTCGGGCAGGGGGGGAGACCCAGTACTTC
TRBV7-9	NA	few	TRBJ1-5	CASSFTGSQPQHF	TGTGCCAGCAGTTTTACAGGGAGTCAGCCCCAGCATTTT
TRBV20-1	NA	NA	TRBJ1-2	CSAIQYGYTF	TGCAGTGCTATACAGTATGGCTACACCTTC
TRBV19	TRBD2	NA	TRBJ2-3	CASSIPGGRRDTQYF	TGTGCCAGTAGTATTCCCGGCGGGAGAAGAGATACGCAGTATTTT
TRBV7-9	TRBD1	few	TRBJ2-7	CASSLAPTGPAYEQYF	TGTGCCAGCAGCTTAGCCCCGACAGGGCCTGCCTACGAGCAGTACTTC
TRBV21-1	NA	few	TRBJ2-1	CASTRGASEQFF	TGTGCCAGCACCCGGGGAGCCTCTGAGCAGTTCTTC
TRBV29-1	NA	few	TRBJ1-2	CSVAQQQNYGYTF	TGCAGCGTTGCACAACAGCAGAACTATGGCTACACCTTC
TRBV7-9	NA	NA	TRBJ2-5	CASSRLHGQGGETQYF	TGTGCCAGCAGCCGCTTGCACGGGCAGGGCGGAGAGACCCAGTACTTC
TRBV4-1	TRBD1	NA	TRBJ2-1	CASSQGVRGLASNEQFF	TGCGCCAGCAGCCAAGGAGTCAGGGGGCTAGCGTCCAATGAGCAGTTCTTC
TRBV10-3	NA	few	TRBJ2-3	CAISGQNGTDTQYF	TGTGCCATCAGTGGACAGAATGGCACAGATACGCAGTATTTT
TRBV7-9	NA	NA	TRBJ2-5	CASSRSQETQYF	TGTGCCAGCAGCAGGAGCCAAGAGACCCAGTACTTC
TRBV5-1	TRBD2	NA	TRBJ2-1	CASTRGVSGRGNEQFF	TGCGCCAGCACCCGGGGGGTCAGCGGGAGGGGCAATGAGCAGTTCTTC
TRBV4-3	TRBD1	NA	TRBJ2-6	CASSPRTGGGGANVLTF	TGCGCCAGCAGCCCCCGGACAGGGGGTGGTGGGGCCAACGTCCTGACTTTC
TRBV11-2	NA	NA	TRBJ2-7	CASSPDRSYEQYF	TGTGCCAGCAGCCCTGACAGATCGTACGAGCAGTACTTC
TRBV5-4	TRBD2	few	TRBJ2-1	CASSSSGRADNEQFF	TGTGCCAGCAGCTCGAGCGGGAGGGCCGACAATGAGCAGTTCTTC
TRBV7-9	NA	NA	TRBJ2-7	CASSSFYEQYF	TGTGCCAGCAGTTCCTTCTACGAGCAGTACTTC